The rows below give T cell receptor beta chains drawn from one sample of a study of T cells after yellow fever vaccination. Each CDR3 protein is one row after TCRdb ran MiXCR on the 5' RACE reads. The sample includes hundreds of thousands of distinct CDR3 sequences, around a tenth of them seen just once. Sequenced here: PBMCs, sampled on the day of the first yellow fever vaccination. The receptors derive from a man aged 18 to 30 who received the YFV17D yellow fever vaccine. CDR3s include the opening cysteine and the closing phenylalanine or tryptophan. The order of the fields is V gene, D gene, J gene, CDR3 length, clone size, CDR3 DNA, CDR3 protein. D genes are given only for firm matches. Only part of the rows carry a size: once, few, many, or a class if the clone is expanded.

v_call: TRBV7-3; d_call: NA; j_call: TRBJ2-3; cdr3_length: 15; clone_size: NA; cdr3_nt: TGTGCCAGCAGCTTAAATGCCGCTGGCACAGATACGCAGTATTTT; cdr3_aa: CASSLNAAGTDTQYF
v_call: TRBV7-8; d_call: NA; j_call: TRBJ2-3; cdr3_length: 17; clone_size: NA; cdr3_nt: TGTGCCAGCAGCCTACGCCGGCCGAGAACAGGGTCAGATACGCAGTATTTT; cdr3_aa: CASSLRRPRTGSDTQYF
v_call: TRBV18; d_call: NA; j_call: TRBJ1-1; cdr3_length: 15; clone_size: few; cdr3_nt: TGTGCCAGCTCACCACCGAGCGTGCAGAGCACTGAAGCTTTCTTT; cdr3_aa: CASSPPSVQSTEAFF
v_call: TRBV11-2; d_call: TRBD2; j_call: TRBJ2-3; cdr3_length: 16; clone_size: NA; cdr3_nt: TGTGCCAGCAGCTTAGTTGGCGGGGGGGCCGCGGATACGCAGTATTTT; cdr3_aa: CASSLVGGGAADTQYF
v_call: TRBV7-2; d_call: TRBD2; j_call: TRBJ2-5; cdr3_length: 16; clone_size: few; cdr3_nt: TGTGCCAGCAGATCCGGGACTATAGTATTGGGAGAGACCCAGTACTTC; cdr3_aa: CASRSGTIVLGETQYF
v_call: TRBV21-1; d_call: NA; j_call: TRBJ2-4; cdr3_length: 16; clone_size: NA; cdr3_nt: TGTGCCAGCAATTTCGCTGGGATTCTAGCCAAAAACATTCAGTACTTC; cdr3_aa: CASNFAGILAKNIQYF
v_call: TRBV9; d_call: NA; j_call: TRBJ2-2; cdr3_length: 19; clone_size: NA; cdr3_nt: TGTGCCAGCAGCGTAGTAGGAGCCGCTGCGGGTGCGAACACCGGGGAGCTGTTTTTT; cdr3_aa: CASSVVGAAAGANTGELFF
v_call: TRBV20-1; d_call: TRBD1; j_call: TRBJ1-3; cdr3_length: 15; clone_size: NA; cdr3_nt: TGCAGTGCTGTCATACAGGGGATAAGGGGAAACACCATATATTTT; cdr3_aa: CSAVIQGIRGNTIYF
v_call: TRBV7-2; d_call: TRBD1; j_call: TRBJ2-4; cdr3_length: 20; clone_size: many; cdr3_nt: TGTGCCAGCAGCTTGGCTACCGTCCTAGATATGGGACAGGGGAGAAACATTCAGTACTTC; cdr3_aa: CASSLATVLDMGQGRNIQYF
v_call: TRBV5-4; d_call: NA; j_call: TRBJ2-1; cdr3_length: 14; clone_size: few; cdr3_nt: TGTGCCGGGAAGGACGGGAACTCCTACAATGAGCAGTTCTTC; cdr3_aa: CAGKDGNSYNEQFF
v_call: TRBV20-1; d_call: TRBD2; j_call: TRBJ2-5; cdr3_length: 14; clone_size: NA; cdr3_nt: TGCAGTGCTAGGGCCGCTAGCGGGGGAAAGACCCAGTACTTC; cdr3_aa: CSARAASGGKTQYF
v_call: TRBV11-2; d_call: NA; j_call: TRBJ1-3; cdr3_length: 16; clone_size: NA; cdr3_nt: TGTGCCAGCAGCTTCTGGAGGGGGATCTCTGGAAACACCATATATTTT; cdr3_aa: CASSFWRGISGNTIYF